This T cell receptor beta chain was obtained from a study of Graves' ophthalmopathy and Graves' hyperthyroidism. V gave up 5 bases and J gave up 5 bases; unmatched junction bases: 9. Germline V lookup: CDR1 SGDLS, CDR2 YYNGEE. The CDR3 spans 15 residues. RNA transcripts yielded amplified TCR beta CDR3 regions. RT-PCR in the first round used HTBI primers; a second-round multiplex PCR followed. MiXCR, run by TCRdb on the multiplex PCR reads, gives a single entry per CDR3 protein. The table includes a few hundred thousand distinct CDR3 sequences, under 40% detected once. The source is an adult man with Graves' hyperthyroidism. The V call is TRBV9, the J call TRBJ2-3, with 9 bases that match TRBD1. Source material: peripheral blood or thyroid tissue (not recorded which). Here the CDR3 DNA reads TGTGCCAGCAGTTACCGGGACAGGGTGTTAGATACGCAGTATTTT. This translates into CASSYRDRVLDTQYF.